This TCR beta chain was sequenced for a study of identical twins. TCRdb fed the 5' RACE reads into MiXCR, producing one record per CDR3 protein. Of about 720,000 distinct CDR3 sequences in the sample, approximately 9% were seen once. From germline, CDR1 is SEHNR and CDR2 FQNEAQ (reference sequence). V lost 5 bases, J lost 0 bases, and 15 bases lay in between. The CDR3 length is 16 residues. The sample was also linked to a second study, of yellow fever vaccine responses in identical twins.

The chain has TRBV7-9 and TRBJ2-3; weak D call: TRBD1 (6 bases). The origin of this receptor is a woman in her late teens or twenties in good health. Sequencing input: PBMCs. CDR3 in DNA: TGTGCCAGCAGCCCAGGGACACAATACAGCACAGATACGCAGTATTTT. This codes for CASSPGTQYSTDTQYF.